The 15 T cell receptor beta chains reported below all come from one sample, sequenced in a study of beta chain features in type 1 diabetes. The study reverse transcribed the entire isolated RNA, so it sequenced expressed TCRB transcripts. TCRdb keeps only in-frame clones here, not all; method: immunoSEQ multiplex PCR. The sample has tens of thousands of clones; 30% to 35% are singletons. Sequencing was done on a sample of stem cell memory CD4+ T cells from blood. The receptors were gathered from a woman aged 18-30 years in good health.

The CDR3 DNA is TGTGCCAGCAGCCCGCAGGGGCGCAACTACGAGCAGTACTTC. This gives the protein CASSPQGRNYEQYF. The rearrangement joins TRBV5-6 to TRBJ2-7; D may be TRBD1 (6 bases). CDR3 length equals 14 residues. V was pared by 4 bases and J by 3 bases, with 14 bases between. Germline-derived CDR1 and CDR2 are SGHDT and YYEEEE.

This clone has just a few counts. This rearrangement joins TRBV4-1 to TRBJ2-2; 10 bases fit TRBD2. The CDR3 runs to 17 residues. The junction had 4 bases not matched to a gene; V was cut back by 3 bases and J by 0 bases. The germline CDR1 and CDR2 sequences are MGHRA and YSYEKL. The CDR3 DNA reads as TGCGCCAGCAGCCACCGCGGACTAGCGGCGAACACCGGGGAGCTGTTTTTT. Its translation is CASSHRGLAANTGELFF.

The chain joins TRBV11-2 to TRBJ1-1; D remains ambiguous. The CDR3 covers 15 residues. Trimming took off 0 bases at V and 3 bases at J, with 11 bases between the two ends. Germline-derived CDR1 and CDR2 are SGHAT and FQNNGV. CDR3 sequence reads: CASSLDLADYTEAFF. CDR3 in DNA: TGTGCCAGCAGCTTAGATTTGGCTGATTACACTGAAGCTTTCTTT.

This clone was counted only a few times. This chain joins TRBV11-2 and TRBJ2-7; tentative D call: TRBD1 (5 bases). Trimming pared 2 bases from V and 0 bases from J, leaving 8 bases between. Germline lookup yields CDR1 SGHAT and CDR2 FQNNGV. The CDR3 has 14 amino acids. CDR3 DNA: TGTGCCAGCAGCTTAAGAAGGGGCTCCTACGAGCAGTACTTC. Translating it yields CASSLRRGSYEQYF.

The rearrangement links TRBV28 to TRBJ2-5, with 8 bases matching TRBD1. The closer fit of TRBJ2-7 to the DNA end suggests the J call may be wrong. From germline, CDR1 is MDHEN and CDR2 SYDVKM. The CDR3 spans 15 residues. CDR3 nucleotide sequence: TGTGCCAGCAGGACTGGACAGGGTTGGACCTACGAGCAGTACTTC. This sequence encodes CASRTGQGWTYEQYF.

CDR3 DNA: TGTGCCAGCAGCTTAGGCAACAGGGATGGCTACACCTTC. Translated, it gives CASSLGNRDGYTF. The chain joins TRBV7-9 to TRBJ1-2; a possible D gene is TRBD1 (6 bases). The CDR3 runs 13 residues. The ends were cut back, 1 base at V and 6 bases at J, with 9 bases in the middle. Germline V gives CDR1 SEHNR, CDR2 FQNEAQ (reference sequence). The full variable domain, in which reference TRBV7-9 and TRBJ1-2 provide the parts outside the CDR3, is DTGVSQNPRHKITKRGQNVTFRCDPISEHNRLYWYRQTLGQGPEFLTYFQNEAQLEKSRLLSDRFSAERPKGSFSTLEIQRTEQGDSAMYLCASSLGNRDGYTFGSGTRLTVV.

The chain combines TRBV7-3 with TRBJ1-1; 8 bases line up with TRBD1. The CDR3 length is 15 residues. The germline CDR1 and CDR2 sequences are SGHTA and FQGTGA. Losses at the gene ends were 5 bases for V and 1 base for J; bases not matched to a gene: 6. The CDR3 sequence is CASSLNRGENTEAFF. DNA for the CDR3: TGTGCCAGCAGCCTAAACAGGGGGGAGAACACTGAAGCTTTCTTT.

In its sample, this clone was seen a few times. V usage is TRBV30 and J usage is TRBJ2-7, with TRBD2 as a possible D gene (6 bases). CDR1 GTSNPN and CDR2 SVGIG come from the germline V gene (reference sequence). V lost 0 bases and J 2 bases, leaving 14 bases between the germline ends. The CDR3 loop spans 15 amino acids. CDR3 region: CAWSVGTLVAYEQYF. The CDR3 DNA reads as TGTGCCTGGAGTGTGGGGACTCTAGTAGCCTACGAGCAGTACTTC. Filled out from reference TRBV30 and TRBJ2-7, the complete variable domain reads SQTIHQWPATLVQPVGSPLSLECTVEGTSNPNLYWYRQAAGRGLQLLFYSVGIGQISSEVPQNLSASRPQDRQFILSSKKLLLSDSGFYLCAWSVGTLVAYEQYFGPGTRLTVT.

This clone came up a few times. The CDR3 DNA sequence: TGTGCCAGCAGCCCCGGCCGGACTCCCCTGGCGGCTTTCTTT. Its translation is CASSPGRTPLAAFF. V usage is TRBV11-3 and J usage is TRBJ1-1; D remains ambiguous. V lost 5 bases, J lost 11 bases, and 21 bases lay in between. CDR1 and CDR2 (germline): SGHNT, YENEEA. This CDR3 comprises 14 residues.

This clone appeared a few times. The chain recombines TRBV5-1 with TRBJ2-3; 10 bases match TRBD2. Germline CDR1 reads SGHRS; CDR2 reads YFSETQ. V shed 4 bases, J shed 2 bases, and the junction held 4 bases outside the gene matches. The CDR3 loop spans 15 amino acids. The CDR3 DNA reads as TGCGCCAGCAGCCCAACTAGCGGGACCACAGATACGCAGTATTTT. Translating it yields CASSPTSGTTDTQYF. Drawing the rest from reference TRBV5-1 and TRBJ2-3, the complete variable domain is KAGVTQTPRYLIKTRGQQVTLSCSPISGHRSVSWYQQTPGQGLQFLFEYFSETQRNKGNFPGRFSGRQFSNSRSEMNVSTLELGDSALYLCASSPTSGTTDTQYFGPGTRLTVL.

This chain connects TRBV5-1 to TRBJ2-2, with a possible D match to TRBD1 (6 bases). The CDR3 is made up of 14 amino acids. Germline CDR1 and CDR2: SGHRS and YFSETQ. V was pared by 1 base and J by 3 bases, with 7 bases between. The CDR3 sequence is CASSLRTDTGELFF. The CDR3 DNA reads TGCGCCAGCAGCTTGAGGACAGACACCGGGGAGCTGTTTTTT.

The rearrangement uses TRBV11-2 and TRBJ2-7; no firm D call. The CDR3 is 14 residues long. Trimming removed 7 bases at V and 0 bases at J, with 13 bases between. Germline V lookup: CDR1 SGHAT, CDR2 FQNNGV. Here the CDR3 reads CASNRLRGSYEQYF. CDR3 coding DNA: TGTGCCAGCAACCGTCTAAGAGGCTCCTACGAGCAGTACTTC.

The genes are TRBV5-1 and TRBJ2-3, with 7 positions matching TRBD2. The germline CDR1 and CDR2 sequences are SGHRS and YFSETQ. The trim removed 2 bases at V and 2 bases at J, leaving 14 bases unmatched. The CDR3 covers 18 residues. The CDR3 loop is CASSLSGIASGTTDTQYF. As DNA, the CDR3 is TGCGCCAGCAGCTTAAGCGGTATTGCTAGCGGCACCACAGATACGCAGTATTTT.

This clone was detected a few times. CDR3 region: CASRGQPWDGYTF. The CDR3 nucleotides are TGTGCCAGCAGGGGACAGCCCTGGGATGGCTACACCTTC. This chain uses TRBV6-6 with TRBJ1-2, with 7 bases identical to TRBD1. The ends lost 6 bases at V and 6 bases at J; junction bases unmatched: 7. This CDR3 is 13 amino acids long. The germline V gene encodes CDR1 MNHNY and CDR2 SVGAGI (reference sequence).

This chain joins TRBV7-9 and TRBJ2-2; D is ambiguous. In germline, CDR1 is SEHNR, CDR2 FQNEAQ (reference sequence). V lost 1 base to trimming and J lost 7 bases, with 7 bases between them. The CDR3 is 13 residues long. CDR3 in amino acids: CASSLERGGELFF. The CDR3 bases are TGTGCCAGCAGCTTAGAGCGCGGCGGGGAGCTGTTTTTT.